This T cell receptor beta chain was profiled in a study of TIL therapy for anti-PD-1-resistant metastatic lung cancer. Study summary: Patients then received nivolumab; progressors got lymphodepletion, TIL and IL-2. Tumors carried a median about 1.5 non-synonymous mutations per megabase. Most patients had lung adenocarcinoma.

Time point defined: pre-treatment sample, taken before nivolumab and TIL therapy. Patients were adults with stage 4 NSCLC. Sequencing used immunoSEQ v3. Clones were read by immunoSEQ multiplex PCR, and TCRdb kept only the in-frame ones, dropping some. The table has 45,000 to 75,000 clones, around 68% seen once; the top ten hold around 6.3%. The CDR3 runs 14 residues. Germline trimming cut 7 bases from V and 7 bases from J; bases unmatched to any gene: 12. CDR1 is LNHDA, CDR2 SQIVND, per germline (reference sequence). The sample was blood, taken at baseline. The gene calls are TRBV19 and TRBJ1-2, with 7 bases that match TRBD1. The clonotype originates from a person aged 25 to 80 with non-small cell lung cancer. The CDR3 coding sequence is TGTGCCAGTACCCAGGGAGAGGGGGCTAGTGGCTACACCTTC. Its protein product is CASTQGEGASGYTF.